This T cell receptor beta chain was recorded in a study of cytomegalovirus exposure and HLA in healthy donors. Regarding the study as a whole: Available immune exposure information covered CMV serostatus only.

The length of the CDR3 is 15 residues. Germline V gene data show CDR1 as SNHLY and CDR2 as FYNNEI. The germline V and J ends were trimmed by 4 bases and 1 base, with 13 bases remaining between them. In the PCR, 60 Vbeta and 13 Jbeta primers were used. Generated by immunoSEQ multiplex PCR, the TCRdb table keeps only in-frame clones and is missing some. This table has 75,000 to 95,000 clones, about three quarters appearing once. This clone came up a few times. Antigen unknown. The genes are TRBV2 and TRBJ1-1; the D gene is possibly TRBD1 (5 bases). This TCR derives from a male donor in good health and CMV-seropositive. Sample: PBMCs. CDR3 protein: CASSGWTFPNTEAFF. In DNA, the CDR3 is TGTGCCAGCAGTGGGTGGACATTTCCGAACACTGAAGCTTTCTTT.